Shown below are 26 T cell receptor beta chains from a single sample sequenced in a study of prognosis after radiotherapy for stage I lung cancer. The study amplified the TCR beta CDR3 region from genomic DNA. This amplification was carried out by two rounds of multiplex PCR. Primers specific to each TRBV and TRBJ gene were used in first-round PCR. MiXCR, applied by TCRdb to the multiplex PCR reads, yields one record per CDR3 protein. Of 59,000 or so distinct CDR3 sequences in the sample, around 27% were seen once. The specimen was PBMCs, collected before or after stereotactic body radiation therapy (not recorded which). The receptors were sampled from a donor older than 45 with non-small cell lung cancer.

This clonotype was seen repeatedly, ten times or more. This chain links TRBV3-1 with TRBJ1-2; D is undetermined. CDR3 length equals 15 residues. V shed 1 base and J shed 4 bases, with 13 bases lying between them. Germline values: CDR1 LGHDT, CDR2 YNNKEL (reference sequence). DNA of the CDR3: TGTGCCAGCAGCCAAGGGAGGGCCCTACGCTATGGCTACACCTTC. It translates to CASSQGRALRYGYTF.

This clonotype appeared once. CDR3 bases: TGTGCCAGCAGCTTTGGTACAAGTGAGACCCAGTACTTC. Its protein is CASSFGTSETQYF. V is TRBV7-9 and J is TRBJ2-5; no reliable D call. The CDR3 consists of 13 residues. The germline CDR1 and CDR2 sequences are SEHNR and FQNEAQ (reference sequence). The ends were cut back, 3 bases at V and 5 bases at J, with 10 bases in the middle. Combining the CDR3 with reference TRBV7-9 and TRBJ2-5 gives the whole variable domain DTGVSQNPRHKITKRGQNVTFRCDPISEHNRLYWYRQTLGQGPEFLTYFQNEAQLEKSRLLSDRFSAERPKGSFSTLEIQRTEQGDSAMYLCASSFGTSETQYFGPGTRLLVL.

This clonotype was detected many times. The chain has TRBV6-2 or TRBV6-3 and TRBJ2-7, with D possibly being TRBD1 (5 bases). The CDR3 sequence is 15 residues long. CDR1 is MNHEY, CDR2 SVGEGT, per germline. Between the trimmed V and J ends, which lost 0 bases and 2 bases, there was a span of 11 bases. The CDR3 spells CASSYSGTGPYEQYF. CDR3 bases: TGTGCCAGCAGTTACTCGGGCACAGGACCCTACGAGCAGTACTTC.

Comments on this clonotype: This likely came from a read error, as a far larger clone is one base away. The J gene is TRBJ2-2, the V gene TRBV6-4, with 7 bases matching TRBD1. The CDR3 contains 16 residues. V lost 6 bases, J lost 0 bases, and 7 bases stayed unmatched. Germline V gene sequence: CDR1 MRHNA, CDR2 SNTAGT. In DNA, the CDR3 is TGTGCCAGCAGGAGTCTGGGACAGACGAACACCGGGGAGCTGTTTTTT. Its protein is CASRSLGQTNTGELFF.

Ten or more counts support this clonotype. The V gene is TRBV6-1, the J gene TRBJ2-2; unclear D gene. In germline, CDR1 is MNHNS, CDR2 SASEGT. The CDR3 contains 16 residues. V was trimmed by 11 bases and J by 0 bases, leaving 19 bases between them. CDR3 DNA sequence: TGTGCCGCCTCCGAAGGGCACAGCGCGAACACCGGGGAGCTGTTTTTT. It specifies CAASEGHSANTGELFF.

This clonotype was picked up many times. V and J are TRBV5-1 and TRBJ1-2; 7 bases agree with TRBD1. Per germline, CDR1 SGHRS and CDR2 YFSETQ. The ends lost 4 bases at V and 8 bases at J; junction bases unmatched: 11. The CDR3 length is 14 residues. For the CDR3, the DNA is TGCGCCAGCAGCCAGCAACAGGGGCAGGACGGCTACACCTTC. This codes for CASSQQQGQDGYTF.

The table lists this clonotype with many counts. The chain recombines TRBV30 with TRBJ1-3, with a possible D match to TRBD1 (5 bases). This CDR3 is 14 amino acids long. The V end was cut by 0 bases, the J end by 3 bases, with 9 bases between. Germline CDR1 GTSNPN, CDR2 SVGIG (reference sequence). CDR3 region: CAWSVRGGGNTIYF. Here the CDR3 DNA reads TGTGCCTGGAGTGTAAGGGGTGGTGGAAACACCATATATTTT.

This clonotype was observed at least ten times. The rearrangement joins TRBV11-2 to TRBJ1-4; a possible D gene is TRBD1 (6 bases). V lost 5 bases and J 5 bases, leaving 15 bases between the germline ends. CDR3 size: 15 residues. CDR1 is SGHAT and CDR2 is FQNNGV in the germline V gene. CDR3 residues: CASSRTGTVNEKLFF. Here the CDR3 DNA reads TGTGCCAGCAGCCGAACAGGGACCGTCAATGAAAAACTGTTTTTT.

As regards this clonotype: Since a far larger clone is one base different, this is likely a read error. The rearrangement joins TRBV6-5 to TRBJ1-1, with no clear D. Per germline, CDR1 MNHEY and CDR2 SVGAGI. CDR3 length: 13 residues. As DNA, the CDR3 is TGTGCCGTCAAAAGAAGTCCGAACACTGAAGCTTTATTT. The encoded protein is CAVKRSPNTEALF.

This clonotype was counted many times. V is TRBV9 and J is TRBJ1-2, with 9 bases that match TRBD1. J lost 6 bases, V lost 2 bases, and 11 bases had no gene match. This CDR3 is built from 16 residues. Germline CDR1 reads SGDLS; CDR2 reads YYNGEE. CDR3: CASSVLVTGGFDGYTF. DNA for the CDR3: TGTGCCAGCAGCGTCCTGGTAACAGGGGGCTTCGATGGCTACACCTTC.

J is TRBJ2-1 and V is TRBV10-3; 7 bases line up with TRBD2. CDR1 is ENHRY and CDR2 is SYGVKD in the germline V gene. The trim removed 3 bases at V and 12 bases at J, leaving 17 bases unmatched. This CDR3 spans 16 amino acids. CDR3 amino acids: CAISDDLAAGNSVQFF. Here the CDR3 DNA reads TGTGCCATCAGTGACGACCTAGCGGCGGGCAACAGTGTGCAGTTCTTC.

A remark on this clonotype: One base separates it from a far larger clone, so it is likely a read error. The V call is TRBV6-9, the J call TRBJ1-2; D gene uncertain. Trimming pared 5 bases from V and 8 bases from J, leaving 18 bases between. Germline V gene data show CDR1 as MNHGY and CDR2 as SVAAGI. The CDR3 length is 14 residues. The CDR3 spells CASSLDGRALGYTF. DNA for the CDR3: TGTGCCAGCAGTCTTGACGGGCGGGCGTTGGGCTACACCTTC.

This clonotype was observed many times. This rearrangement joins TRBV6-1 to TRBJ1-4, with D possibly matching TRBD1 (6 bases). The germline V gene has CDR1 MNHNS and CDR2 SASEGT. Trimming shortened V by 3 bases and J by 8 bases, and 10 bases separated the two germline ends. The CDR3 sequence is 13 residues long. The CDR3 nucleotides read TGTGCCAGCAGTGACAGGGGTGGGGAAAAACTGTTTTTT. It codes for CASSDRGGEKLFF.

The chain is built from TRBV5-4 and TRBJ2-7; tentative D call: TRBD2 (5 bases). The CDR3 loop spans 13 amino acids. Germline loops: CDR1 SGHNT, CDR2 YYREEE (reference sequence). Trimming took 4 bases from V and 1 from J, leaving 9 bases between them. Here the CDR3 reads CASSTGGSYEQYF. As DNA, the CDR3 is TGTGCCAGCAGCACCGGCGGGTCCTACGAGCAGTACTTC.

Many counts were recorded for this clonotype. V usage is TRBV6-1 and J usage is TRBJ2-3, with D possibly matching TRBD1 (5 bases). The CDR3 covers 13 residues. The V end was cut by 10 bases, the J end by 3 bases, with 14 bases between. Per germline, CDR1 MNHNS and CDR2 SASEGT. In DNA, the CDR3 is TGTGCCACCCATATCCCAGGGACAGATACGCAGTATTTT. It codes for CATHIPGTDTQYF.

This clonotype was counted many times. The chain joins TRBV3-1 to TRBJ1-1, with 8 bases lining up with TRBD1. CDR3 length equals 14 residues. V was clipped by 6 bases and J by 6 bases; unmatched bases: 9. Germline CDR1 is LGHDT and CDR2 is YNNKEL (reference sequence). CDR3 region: CASRDGTGKSEAFF. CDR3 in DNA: TGTGCCAGCAGAGACGGGACAGGTAAATCTGAAGCTTTCTTT.

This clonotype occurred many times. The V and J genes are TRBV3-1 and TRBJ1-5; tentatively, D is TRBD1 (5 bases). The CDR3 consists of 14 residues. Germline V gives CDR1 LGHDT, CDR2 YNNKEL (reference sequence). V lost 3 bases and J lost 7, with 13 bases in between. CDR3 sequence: CASSQGGGRQPQHF. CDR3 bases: TGTGCCAGCAGCCAGGGCGGGGGGAGGCAGCCCCAGCATTTT.

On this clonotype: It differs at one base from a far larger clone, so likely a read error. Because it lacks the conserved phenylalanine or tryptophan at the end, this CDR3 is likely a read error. The CDR3 coding sequence is TGTGCCAGCAGACCGAGCGGGAGTGCCTACGAGCAGTACTAC. Amino acid sequence: CASRPSGSAYEQYY. V is TRBV6-4 and J is TRBJ2-7; TRBD2 matches 8 bases. Germline V gives CDR1 MRHNA, CDR2 SNTAGT. V lost 6 bases to trimming and J lost 2 bases; unmatched junction nucleotides: 6. The CDR3 consists of 14 residues.

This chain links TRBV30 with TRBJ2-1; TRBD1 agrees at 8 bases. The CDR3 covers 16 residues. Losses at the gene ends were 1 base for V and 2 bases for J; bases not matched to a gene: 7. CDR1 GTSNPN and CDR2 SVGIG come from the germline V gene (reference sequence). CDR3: CAWSDNRGRTYNEQFF. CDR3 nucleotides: TGTGCCTGGAGTGACAACAGGGGGAGAACCTACAATGAGCAGTTCTTC.

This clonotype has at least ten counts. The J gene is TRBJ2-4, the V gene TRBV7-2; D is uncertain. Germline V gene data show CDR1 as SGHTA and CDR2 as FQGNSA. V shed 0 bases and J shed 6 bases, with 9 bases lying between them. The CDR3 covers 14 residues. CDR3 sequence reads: CASSLAGYGNIQYF. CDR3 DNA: TGTGCCAGCAGCTTAGCCGGGTACGGAAACATTCAGTACTTC. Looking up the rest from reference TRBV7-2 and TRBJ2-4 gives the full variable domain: GAGVSQSPSNKVTEKGKDVELRCDPISGHTALYWYRQSLGQGLEFLIYFQGNSAPDKSGLPSDRFSAERTGGSVSTLTIQRTQQEDSAVYLCASSLAGYGNIQYFGAGTRLSVL.

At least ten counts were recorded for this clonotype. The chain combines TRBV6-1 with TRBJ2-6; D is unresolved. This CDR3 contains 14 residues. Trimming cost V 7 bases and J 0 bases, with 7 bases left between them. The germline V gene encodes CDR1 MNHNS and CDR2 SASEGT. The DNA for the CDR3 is TGTGCCAGCAACAGTGGCTCTGGGGCCAACGTCCTGACTTTC. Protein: CASNSGSGANVLTF.

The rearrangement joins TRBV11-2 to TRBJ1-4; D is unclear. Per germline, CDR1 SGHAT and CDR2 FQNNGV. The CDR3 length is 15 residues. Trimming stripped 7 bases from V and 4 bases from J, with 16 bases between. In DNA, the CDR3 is TGTGCCAGCACCCCCCACACAGAACGTAATGAAAAACTGTTTTTT. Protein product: CASTPHTERNEKLFF. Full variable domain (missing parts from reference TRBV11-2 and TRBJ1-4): EAGVAQSPRYKIIEKRQSVAFWCNPISGHATLYWYQQILGQGPKLLIQFQNNGVVDDSQLPKDRFSAERLKGVDSTLKIQPAKLEDSAVYLCASTPHTERNEKLFFGSGTQLSVL.

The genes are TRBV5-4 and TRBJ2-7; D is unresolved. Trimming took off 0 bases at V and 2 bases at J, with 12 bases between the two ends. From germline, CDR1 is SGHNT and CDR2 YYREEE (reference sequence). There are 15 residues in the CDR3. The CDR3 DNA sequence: TGTGCCAGCAGCTTGGCTGGCACAAATACCTACGAGCAGTACTTC. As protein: CASSLAGTNTYEQYF.

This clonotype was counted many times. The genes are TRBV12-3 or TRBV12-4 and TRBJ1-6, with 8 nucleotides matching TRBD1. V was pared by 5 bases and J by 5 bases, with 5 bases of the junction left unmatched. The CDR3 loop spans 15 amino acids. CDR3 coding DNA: TGTGCCAGCAGTCTAATACAGGGGGATAATTCACCCCTCCACTTT. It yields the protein CASSLIQGDNSPLHF.

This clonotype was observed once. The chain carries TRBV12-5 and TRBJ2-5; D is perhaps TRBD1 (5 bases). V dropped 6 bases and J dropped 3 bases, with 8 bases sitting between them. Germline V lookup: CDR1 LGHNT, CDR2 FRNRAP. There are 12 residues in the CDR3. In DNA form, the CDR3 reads TGTGCTAGTGGCCAGGGAAAAGAGACCCAGTACTTC. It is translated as CASGQGKETQYF.

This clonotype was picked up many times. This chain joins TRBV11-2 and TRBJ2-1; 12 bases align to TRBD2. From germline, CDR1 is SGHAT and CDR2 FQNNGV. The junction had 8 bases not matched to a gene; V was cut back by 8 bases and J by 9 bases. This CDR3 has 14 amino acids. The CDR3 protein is CASASGGAIAEQFF. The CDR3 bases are TGTGCCAGCGCTAGCGGGGGGGCTATAGCTGAGCAGTTCTTC.